This T cell receptor beta chain was captured in a study of Graves' ophthalmopathy and Graves' hyperthyroidism (dated by TCRdb to 2016 to 2019). Describing the broader study: Hyperthyroidism was defined as stable when no progression to ophthalmopathy occurred within 18 months of follow-up. T-cell repertoires of thyroid tissue and blood were compared in several hyperthyroidism patients. After sampling, hyperthyroidism patients received methimazole starting at 30 mg daily, and ophthalmopathy patients received high-dose intravenous methylprednisolone. In total, 135 blood samples were TCR-sequenced: fewer than 50 ophthalmopathy, roughly 77 hyperthyroidism and 17 hyperthyroidism-to-ophthalmopathy patients. An independent validation cohort comprised under 20 hyperthyroidism patients and 15 to 17 patients who later progressed from hyperthyroidism to ophthalmopathy. The study used TCR beta repertoire signatures to distinguish Graves' ophthalmopathy from Graves' hyperthyroidism and to predict progression to ophthalmopathy. To explore V-J signatures that separate ophthalmopathy from hyperthyroidism, a discovery set of 100 patients was enrolled, consisting of 40 to 45 with ophthalmopathy and around 60 with stable hyperthyroidism.

The hyperthyroidism patients were 18 to 65 years old and newly diagnosed, with a disease duration of less than 2 months. Patients with other autoimmune diseases, uncontrolled infections, pregnancy or lactation were excluded. Clinical symptoms, serum thyroxine, TRAb, thyroid ultrasound and orbital computed tomography formed the basis of the diagnosis. Total RNA was extracted using Trizol reagent, and RNA quality was checked on an Agilent 2100 Bioanalyzer. This clonotype was seen repeatedly, ten times or more. Its antigen is still unknown. No base qualities exist here, and no much larger clone lies one base off it. V is cut by 4 bases and J by 10 bases, and the space between the germline ends is 20 bases. Via the germline V gene, CDR1 is SGHTS and CDR2 YDEGEE. The CDR3 runs 15 amino acids, cysteine and phenylalanine included. Only the CDR3 region is kept as DNA, spanning 45 bases read in frame from base 1.

Summary of the overall study and its limitations: Sample size was not statistically predetermined, and group allocation was not concealed from the investigators. In validation, the model predicted ophthalmopathy progression with 70.59% sensitivity and around 72% specificity; roughly 12 predicted patients were CT-confirmed with GO in a median of about 6.2 months. Most of the expanded thyroid clonotypes with a frequency above 0.001 were also detected in blood, and it was suggested that the thyroid immune response may be reflected by blood repertoires. In cross-validation, the 13-signature model distinguished ophthalmopathy from stable hyperthyroidism with nearly 90% sensitivity and 81.08% specificity, while in the test set the corresponding values were about 80% and 75%.

TCR beta CDR3 regions were amplified from RNA transcripts for repertoire sequencing. HTBI primers and the Qiagen OneStep RT-PCR kit were used in a first-round RT-PCR, which was followed by a second-round multiplex PCR, size selection and purification. Libraries were sequenced paired-end with 100 bp reads on an Illumina HiSeq2000. The study's own analysis went as follows. SOAPnuke was used for read processing, and reads with adapters, uncalled bases, a mean Phred below 15, or no exact constant-primer or identifier match were discarded. High-quality paired reads were merged with COPE v1.2.5. Each unique nucleotide sequence was treated as a clonotype, and MiTCR v1.1 was used to align the clonotypes to the IMGT TRB V, D and J references. The analysis was limited to V-J combinations with a frequency above 0.0001, which together covered roughly 99% of the repertoires. A TCR clonal expansion and chaos score per V-J combination was defined as the ratio of F50 clonal expansion to chaos observed in the TCRdist matrix. Features were reduced by Welch's t-statistics and random forest to over 10 V-J combinations, which fed a naive Bayes classifier. Thyroid-blood repertoire similarity was quantified with the Morisita-Horn index. In-frame beta chains were kept once TCRdb had trimmed the public reads at Q25 with fastp and called clones with MiXCR. Rows with one shared CDR3 protein collapse into an entry with the most common genes and DNA. In this record, the V and J calls reflect TCRdb's handling and not the investigators' own analysis. The table for this sample lists a few hundred thousand distinct CDR3 sequences; approximately 37% of them were counted only once. Jointly, the top ten make up about 4.2% of the sample.

The sequence came from an adult man with Graves' hyperthyroidism. This sequence uses TRBV5-8 and TRBJ1-4; no D gene can be assigned with confidence. Specimen: peripheral blood or thyroid tissue (not recorded which). CDR3 region: CASSPEASGTGKLFF. The DNA sequence is given as TGTGCCAGCAGCCCGGAAGCGAGTGGTACGGGAAAACTGTTTTTT.